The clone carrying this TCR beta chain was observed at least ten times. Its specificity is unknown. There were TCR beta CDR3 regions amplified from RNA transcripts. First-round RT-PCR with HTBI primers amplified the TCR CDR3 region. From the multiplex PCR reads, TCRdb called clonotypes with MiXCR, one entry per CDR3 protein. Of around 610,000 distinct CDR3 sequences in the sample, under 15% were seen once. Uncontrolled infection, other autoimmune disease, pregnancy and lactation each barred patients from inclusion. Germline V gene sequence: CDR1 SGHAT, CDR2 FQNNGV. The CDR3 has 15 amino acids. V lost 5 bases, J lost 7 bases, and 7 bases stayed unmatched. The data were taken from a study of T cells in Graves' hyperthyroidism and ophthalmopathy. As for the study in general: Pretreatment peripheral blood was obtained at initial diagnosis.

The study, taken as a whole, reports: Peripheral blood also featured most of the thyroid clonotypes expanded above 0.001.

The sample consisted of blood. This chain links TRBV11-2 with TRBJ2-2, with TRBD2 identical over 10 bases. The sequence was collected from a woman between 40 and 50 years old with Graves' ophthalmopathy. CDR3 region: CASSQREGMGGELFF. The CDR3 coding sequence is TGTGCCAGCAGCCAGCGGGAGGGGATGGGCGGGGAGCTGTTTTTT.